These T cell receptor beta chains were read from a single sample in a study of radiation and T cells in renal cell carcinoma. Measured with immunoSEQ multiplex PCR; TCRdb has only the in-frame clones, and not every one. The table has about 130,000 clones, 82% seen once. Sequencing was performed on blood, taken from a patient whose treatment included radiotherapy and nephrectomy. These receptors all stem from an older woman with renal cell carcinoma. The CDR3 runs from the conserved cysteine through the conserved F or W. D genes are given only for firm matches. Only part of the rows carry a size: once, few, many, or a class if the clone is expanded.

CDR3: CAISEAGPASGANVLTF
DNA: TGTGCCATCAGTGAAGCAGGCCCGGCTTCTGGGGCCAACGTCCTGACTTTC
D: -
J: TRBJ2-6
V: TRBV10-3
size: -

CDR3: CASTPRTGNTIYF
DNA: TGTGCCAGCACCCCCAGGACTGGAAACACCATATATTTT
D: -
J: TRBJ1-3
V: TRBV6-1
size: once

CDR3: CASSSGTGGNEQYF
DNA: TGTGCCAGCAGCTCCGGGACAGGGGGAAACGAGCAGTACTTC
D: TRBD1
J: TRBJ2-7
V: TRBV7-9
size: -

CDR3: CASSLGTVRGKLFF
DNA: TGTGCCAGCAGTTTGGGGACAGTACGGGGAAAACTGTTTTTT
D: TRBD1
J: TRBJ1-4
V: TRBV28
size: -

CDR3: CASSLHAYNTGELFF
DNA: TGTGCCAGCAGCTTACATGCGTACAACACCGGGGAGCTGTTTTTT
D: -
J: TRBJ2-2
V: TRBV7-2
size: -

CDR3: CASSELWAQGPGELFF
DNA: TGCGCCAGCAGCGAATTATGGGCCCAGGGGCCCGGGGAGCTGTTTTTT
D: -
J: TRBJ2-2
V: TRBV4-3
size: -

CDR3: CASSRTAEKLFF
DNA: TGTGCCAGCAGTCGGACAGCGGAAAAACTGTTTTTT
D: -
J: TRBJ1-4
V: TRBV6-1
size: -

CDR3: CASSLGLSGGRTEAFF
DNA: TGTGCCAGCAGCTTGGGTTTATCGGGGGGACGGACTGAAGCTTTCTTT
D: -
J: TRBJ1-1
V: TRBV5-8
size: -

CDR3: CASSETGELFF
DNA: TGTGCCAGCAGTGAAACCGGGGAGCTGTTTTTT
D: -
J: TRBJ2-2
V: TRBV6-1
size: -

CDR3: CASSSGTGVPYEQYF
DNA: TGTGCCAGCAGCTCCGGGACAGGAGTTCCCTACGAGCAGTACTTC
D: TRBD1
J: TRBJ2-7
V: TRBV5-4
size: -

CDR3: CASSTGTPAYGYTF
DNA: TGTGCCAGCAGTACCGGGACACCCGCCTATGGCTACACCTTC
D: -
J: TRBJ1-2
V: TRBV2
size: -

CDR3: CASSPYDQPQHF
DNA: TGTGCCAGCAGCCCGTACGATCAGCCCCAGCATTTT
D: -
J: TRBJ1-5
V: TRBV7-2
size: -

CDR3: CASSPRLSSNTGELFF
DNA: TGTGCCAGCTCACCACGTTTATCCTCTAACACCGGGGAGCTGTTTTTT
D: -
J: TRBJ2-2
V: TRBV18
size: once

CDR3: CASSLEGALANKLFF
DNA: TGTGCCAGCAGCTTGGAGGGGGCGCTTGCTAATAAACTGTTTTTT
D: TRBD1
J: TRBJ1-4
V: TRBV7-2
size: once

CDR3: CASSVFPDTGELFF
DNA: TGTGCCAGCAGTGTATTCCCGGACACCGGGGAGCTGTTTTTT
D: -
J: TRBJ2-2
V: TRBV2
size: -

CDR3: CASDRAGGTDTQYF
DNA: TGTGCCAGCGACCGGGCCGGGGGTACAGATACGCAGTATTTT
D: -
J: TRBJ2-3
V: TRBV25-1
size: -

CDR3: CAIDSGQGAVEQYF
DNA: TGTGCCATCGATTCGGGACAGGGGGCAGTCGAGCAGTACTTC
D: TRBD1
J: TRBJ2-7
V: TRBV10-3
size: -

CDR3: CASSPDRNTQYF
DNA: TGTGCCAGCAGCCCGGATCGGAATACGCAGTATTTT
D: -
J: TRBJ2-3
V: TRBV7-2
size: -

CDR3: CSAQAGTDSYNEQFF
DNA: TGCAGCGCCCAGGCCGGGACAGACTCCTACAATGAGCAGTTCTTC
D: TRBD1
J: TRBJ2-1
V: TRBV29-1
size: few

CDR3: CASSPLVTVYSGNTIYF
DNA: TGTGCCAGCAGCCCCCTCGTGACAGTTTACTCTGGAAACACCATATATTTT
D: -
J: TRBJ1-3
V: TRBV7-2
size: -

CDR3: CASSLLRDFTQETQYF
DNA: TGTGCCAGCAGCCTCCTTAGGGACTTTACCCAAGAGACCCAGTACTTC
D: -
J: TRBJ2-5
V: TRBV7-9
size: many

CDR3: CASSSTRNTGELFF
DNA: TGTGCCAGCAGCTCCACTAGGAACACCGGGGAGCTGTTTTTT
D: -
J: TRBJ2-2
V: TRBV7-3
size: -

CDR3: CASSLTGDGNTGELFF
DNA: TGTGCCAGCAGCTTAACAGGGGATGGGAACACCGGGGAGCTGTTTTTT
D: TRBD1
J: TRBJ2-2
V: TRBV7-9
size: once

CDR3: CASSLAGLTSSYNEQFF
DNA: TGCGCCAGCAGCTTGGCCGGTCTGACGAGCTCCTACAATGAGCAGTTCTTC
D: -
J: TRBJ2-1
V: TRBV5-1
size: -

CDR3: CASSGQGTSPTNEKLFF
DNA: TGTGCCAGCAGTGGACAGGGGACTTCCCCAACTAATGAAAAACTGTTTTTT
D: TRBD1
J: TRBJ1-4
V: TRBV6-1
size: -

CDR3: CASSPRRQGSSYNEQFF
DNA: TGTGCCAGCTCACCAAGACGACAGGGAAGCTCCTACAATGAGCAGTTCTTC
D: TRBD1
J: TRBJ2-1
V: TRBV18
size: -

CDR3: CASSRGTTDTQYF
DNA: TGTGCCAGCTCGCGAGGGACCACAGATACGCAGTATTTT
D: -
J: TRBJ2-3
V: TRBV18
size: once

CDR3: CASSLQGGGAYEQYF
DNA: TGTGCCAGCAGTCTACAGGGAGGAGGCGCCTACGAGCAGTACTTC
D: -
J: TRBJ2-7
V: TRBV6-6
size: once

CDR3: CASSLSDRGNQPQHF
DNA: TGCGCCAGCAGCCTTTCGGACAGGGGCAATCAGCCCCAGCATTTT
D: TRBD1
J: TRBJ1-5
V: TRBV4-3
size: -

CDR3: CASSAVDGSTEAFF
DNA: TGCGCCAGCAGCGCCGTGGACGGATCCACTGAAGCTTTCTTT
D: -
J: TRBJ1-1
V: TRBV5-1
size: -

CDR3: CASSRIRAGWDTGELFF
DNA: TGTGCCAGCAGCCGGATAAGGGCAGGGTGGGACACCGGGGAGCTGTTTTTT
D: -
J: TRBJ2-2
V: TRBV11-3
size: many

CDR3: CASSYLTSDYGYTF
DNA: TGTGCCAGCAGTTACCTAACCTCGGACTATGGCTACACCTTC
D: -
J: TRBJ1-2
V: TRBV6-5
size: -

CDR3: CASSFGTGAEQYF
DNA: TGCGCCAGCAGCTTTGGGACAGGGGCCGAGCAGTACTTC
D: TRBD1
J: TRBJ2-7
V: TRBV5-1
size: -

CDR3: CASSARQSELVSGELFF
DNA: TGTGCCAGCAGCGCGAGACAGTCCGAGTTGGTTAGCGGGGAGCTGTTTTTT
D: -
J: TRBJ2-2
V: TRBV11-2
size: -

CDR3: CASSDLDGFSNQPQHF
DNA: TGTGCCAGCAGTGATCTAGACGGCTTTAGCAATCAGCCCCAGCATTTT
D: -
J: TRBJ1-5
V: TRBV2
size: -

CDR3: CASSMADREAYGYTF
DNA: TGTGCCAGTAGTATGGCCGACAGGGAGGCCTATGGCTACACCTTC
D: TRBD1
J: TRBJ1-2
V: TRBV19
size: once

CDR3: CASSPPVTATNEKLFF
DNA: TGTGCCAGCTCACCACCAGTAACAGCGACTAATGAAAAACTGTTTTTT
D: -
J: TRBJ1-4
V: TRBV18
size: -

CDR3: CASSPRTGWETQYF
DNA: TGTGCCAGCAGCCCACGGACAGGGTGGGAGACCCAGTACTTC
D: TRBD1
J: TRBJ2-5
V: TRBV6-1
size: -

CDR3: CASSISGQGEYQPQHF
DNA: TGTGCCAGTAGTATCTCGGGACAAGGGGAGTATCAGCCCCAGCATTTT
D: -
J: TRBJ1-5
V: TRBV19
size: few